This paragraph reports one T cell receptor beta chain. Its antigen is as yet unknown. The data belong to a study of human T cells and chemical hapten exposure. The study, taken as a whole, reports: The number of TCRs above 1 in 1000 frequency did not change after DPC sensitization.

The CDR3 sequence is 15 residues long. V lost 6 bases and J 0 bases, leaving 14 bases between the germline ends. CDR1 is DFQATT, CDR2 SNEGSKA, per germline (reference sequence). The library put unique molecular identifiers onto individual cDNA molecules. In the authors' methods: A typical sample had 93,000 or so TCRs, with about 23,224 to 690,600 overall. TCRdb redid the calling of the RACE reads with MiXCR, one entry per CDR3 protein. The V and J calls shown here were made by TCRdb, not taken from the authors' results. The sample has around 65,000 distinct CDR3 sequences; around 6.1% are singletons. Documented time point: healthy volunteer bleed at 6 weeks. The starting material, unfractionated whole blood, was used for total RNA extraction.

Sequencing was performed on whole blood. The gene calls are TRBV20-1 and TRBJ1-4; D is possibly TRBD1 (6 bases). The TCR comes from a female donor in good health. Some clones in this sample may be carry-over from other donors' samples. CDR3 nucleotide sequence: TGCAGTGCGACGGGACAAGAGTCAACTAATGAAAAACTGTTTTTT. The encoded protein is CSATGQESTNEKLFF.